This record looks at one T cell receptor beta chain sequence and its context. The CDR3 sequence is 14 residues long. V was clipped by 1 base and J by 9 bases, with 15 bases between them. The germline CDR1 and CDR2 sequences are SGHTA and FQGNSA. Measured with immunoSEQ multiplex PCR; TCRdb has only the in-frame clones, and not every one. The data show 55,000 to 70,000 clones, with about three quarters seen just once and 15% to 18% held by the top ten. The source of the sample is a study of blood T cell repertoires in COVID-19. Study context: From the United States, Italy and Spain came samples of acute and convalescent COVID-19.

Sample: peripheral blood. The source of this sequence is a man aged 80 or over with acute or convalescent COVID-19. This sequence joins TRBV7-2 and TRBJ1-1; TRBD1 might be the D (6 bases). DNA of the CDR3: TGTGCCAGCAGCTTAGTCCGGACAGTCGATAAAGCTTTCTTT. The encoded protein is CASSLVRTVDKAFF.